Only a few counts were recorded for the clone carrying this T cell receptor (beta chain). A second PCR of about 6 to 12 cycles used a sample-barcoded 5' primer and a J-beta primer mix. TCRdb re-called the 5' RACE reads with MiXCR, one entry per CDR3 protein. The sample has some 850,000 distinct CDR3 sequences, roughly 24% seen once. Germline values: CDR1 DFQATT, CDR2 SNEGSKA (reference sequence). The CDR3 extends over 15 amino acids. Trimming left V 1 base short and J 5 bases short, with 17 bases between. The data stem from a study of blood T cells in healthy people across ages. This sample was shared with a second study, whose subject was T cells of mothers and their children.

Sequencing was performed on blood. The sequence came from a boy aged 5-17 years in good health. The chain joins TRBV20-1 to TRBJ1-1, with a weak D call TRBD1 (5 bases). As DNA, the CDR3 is TGCAGTGCTAGAGTCCAGGGATTACTAAGGACTGAAGCTTTCTTT. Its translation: CSARVQGLLRTEAFF.